Shown below are 25 T cell receptor beta chains from a single sample sequenced in a study of early T cells in non-severe SARS-CoV-2 infection. MiXCR was run by TCRdb on the 5' RACE reads, yielding one entry per CDR3 protein. The sample holds 95,000 to 120,000 distinct CDR3 sequences; around 10% are singletons and the top ten take around 3%. The source material was whole blood. The source of these receptors is an adult who was a healthcare worker with PCR-confirmed SARS-CoV-2 infection or an uninfected control (not recorded which).

This clonotype has only a few counts. The V and J genes are TRBV6-6 and TRBJ2-2; 8 nucleotides agree with TRBD1. Per the germline V gene, CDR1 is MNHNY and CDR2 is SVGAGI (reference sequence). This CDR3 is 14 amino acids long. V lost 2 bases, J lost 7 bases, and 3 bases stayed unmatched. This CDR3 reads CASSYGQGGGELFF. CDR3 in DNA: TGTGCCAGCAGTTACGGACAGGGCGGCGGGGAGCTGTTTTTT.

This chain joins TRBV5-6 and TRBJ2-3; D possibly corresponds to TRBD2 (7 bases). V lost 7 bases to trimming and J lost 5 bases, with 20 bases between them. The CDR3 contains 15 residues. CDR1 and CDR2 from the germline V gene are SGHDT and YYEEEE. The CDR3 sequence is CASRGGSLGGDTQYF. The DNA of the CDR3 is TGTGCCAGCCGCGGGGGCAGCCTAGGGGGAGATACGCAGTATTTT.

V is TRBV3-1 and J is TRBJ2-7, with D maybe TRBD2 (6 bases). The CDR3 is 12 amino acids. The germline V gene encodes CDR1 LGHDT and CDR2 YNNKEL (reference sequence). V was cut by 5 bases and J by 7 bases, with 12 bases left in between. The DNA of the CDR3 is TGTGCCAGCAGCATTACCGGGGGAGAGCAGTACTTC. Its protein is CASSITGGEQYF.

The chain couples TRBV29-1 to TRBJ2-2, with a weak D call TRBD2 (5 bases). Germline V gene lookup returns CDR1 SQVTM and CDR2 ANQGSEA. This CDR3 region has 12 residues. V lost 5 bases and J 1 base, leaving 5 bases between the germline ends. Here the CDR3 reads CSVSGNTGELFF. As DNA, the CDR3 is TGCAGCGTTAGCGGGAACACCGGGGAGCTGTTTTTT.

This chain connects TRBV6-2 or TRBV6-3 to TRBJ1-1; D gene ambiguous. There are 14 residues in the CDR3. V gave up 5 bases and J gave up 6 bases, with 16 bases separating them. In germline, CDR1 is MNHEY, CDR2 SVGEGT. The CDR3 nucleotides are TGTGCCAGCAGTCCGACCCGGGAGGCGCCTGAAGCTTTCTTT. It codes for CASSPTREAPEAFF.

This clonotype was counted between two and nine times. Given a much more abundant clone one base away, this may be a read error. This rearrangement joins TRBV3-1 to TRBJ2-7; D is ambiguous. CDR1 is LGHDT and CDR2 is YNNKEL in the germline V gene (reference sequence). The germline V and J ends were trimmed by 3 bases and 3 bases, with 3 bases remaining between them. The CDR3 is made up of 11 amino acids. The CDR3 is CASSQSYEQYF. For the CDR3, the DNA is TGTGCCAGCAGCCAGAGCTACGAGCAGTACTTC.

This clonotype was detected many times. The chain carries TRBV27 and TRBJ2-7, with 9 bases lining up with TRBD1. CDR1 is MNHEY and CDR2 is SMNVEV in the germline V gene (reference sequence). With 2 bases clipped from V and 6 bases from J, the junction kept 11 bases outside the gene matches. The CDR3 covers 16 residues. The CDR3 here is CASSLASRTGVREQYF. Here the CDR3 DNA reads TGTGCCAGCAGTTTAGCGTCTCGGACAGGGGTCCGCGAGCAGTACTTC.

The V call is TRBV28, the J call TRBJ2-7, with D unclear. Trimming pared 5 bases from V and 3 bases from J, leaving 14 bases between. CDR3 size: 14 residues. The germline V gene encodes CDR1 MDHEN and CDR2 SYDVKM. The CDR3: CASSETRTVYEQYF. The DNA of the CDR3 is TGTGCCAGCAGTGAGACTCGTACCGTCTACGAGCAGTACTTC.

Only a few counts were recorded for this clonotype. The chain links TRBV12-3 or TRBV12-4 to TRBJ1-1; no definite D call. This CDR3 spans 11 amino acids. V was trimmed by 2 bases and J by 8 bases, leaving 6 bases between them. CDR3 nucleotide sequence: TGTGCCAGCAGTTTAAAAAGGGAAGCTTTCTTT. Translating gives CASSLKREAFF.

J is TRBJ2-7 and V is TRBV10-1; 9 bases align to TRBD1. The CDR3 is 16 residues long. Germline V lookup: CDR1 WNHNN, CDR2 SYGVQD (reference sequence). V shed 1 base, J shed 5 bases, and the junction held 9 bases outside the gene matches. The CDR3 loop is CASSEFRTGETHEQYF. The CDR3 nucleotides are TGCGCCAGCAGTGAGTTTCGGACAGGGGAGACCCACGAGCAGTACTTC.

This clonotype was counted ten times or more. The gene calls are TRBV11-3 and TRBJ2-6; D remains unclear. Germline V gene sequence: CDR1 SGHNT, CDR2 YENEEA. The CDR3 sequence is 13 residues long. The ends were cut back, 10 bases at V and 0 bases at J, with 7 bases in the middle. The DNA for the CDR3 is TGTGCCATAGAGGACTCTGGGGCCAACGTCCTGACTTTC. It is translated as CAIEDSGANVLTF.

This clonotype has just a few counts. The rearrangement links TRBV3-1 to TRBJ1-1; 9 bases are shared with TRBD1. This CDR3 has 14 amino acids. V lost 5 bases, J lost 5 bases, and 6 bases stayed unmatched. Germline CDR1 reads LGHDT; CDR2 reads YNNKEL (reference sequence). CDR3 coding DNA: TGTGCCAGCAGCTGGGGACAGGGACAAACTGAAGCTTTCTTT. This sequence encodes CASSWGQGQTEAFF.

There are many counts of this clonotype. The chain recombines TRBV20-1 with TRBJ2-3; no clear D. Trimming stripped 4 bases from V and 2 bases from J, with 19 bases between. The CDR3 has 16 amino acids. Germline CDR1 DFQATT, CDR2 SNEGSKA (reference sequence). The chain's CDR3 is CSATRDSFAVTDTQYF. The CDR3, as DNA: TGCAGTGCTACCCGTGATAGCTTCGCCGTCACAGATACGCAGTATTTT.

The rearrangement joins TRBV4-1 to TRBJ1-2, with D perhaps TRBD1 (6 bases). The ends were cut back, 0 bases at V and 4 bases at J, with 18 bases in the middle. The CDR3 is 17 residues long. Germline V gives CDR1 MGHRA, CDR2 YSYEKL. The CDR3 protein is CASSQEGKQGSIYGYTF. Written as DNA, the CDR3 is TGCGCCAGCAGCCAAGAAGGGAAACAGGGCAGTATCTATGGCTACACCTTC.

The chain uses TRBV7-3 and TRBJ2-1; 7 nucleotides match TRBD2. CDR1 and CDR2 from the germline V gene are SGHTA and FQGTGA. The CDR3 covers 15 residues. Trimming took 5 bases from V and 0 from J; bases not matched to a gene: 4. CDR3 DNA: TGTGCCAGCAGCCCCCCGGGAGGCTCCTACAATGAGCAGTTCTTC. It specifies CASSPPGGSYNEQFF.

This clonotype came up many times. The rearrangement links TRBV12-3 or TRBV12-4 to TRBJ1-1; 7 bases match TRBD1. The CDR3 has 14 residues. V dropped 5 bases and J dropped 4; count of bases not matched to a gene: 7. CDR3: CASSPGGRVTEAFF. The CDR3 DNA is TGTGCCAGCAGTCCAGGGGGTCGGGTCACTGAAGCTTTCTTT.

In its sample, this clonotype was seen a few times. CDR3 nucleotides: TGTGCCAGCAGCCAGGGCGGGCTCGGCCACCAAGAGACCCAGTACTTC. Translating it yields CASSQGGLGHQETQYF. The chain combines TRBV14 with TRBJ2-5, with D possibly matching TRBD2 (5 bases). V was clipped by 3 bases and J by 0 bases, with 14 bases between them. Germline CDR1 reads SGHDN; CDR2 reads FVKESK. The CDR3 runs to 16 residues.

Only one count was recorded for this clonotype. The chain uses TRBV11-1 and TRBJ2-3, with TRBD2 matching over 8 bases. Trimming took 5 bases from V and 6 from J; bases not matched to a gene: 10. The CDR3 covers 15 residues. CDR1 is SGHAT, CDR2 FQDESV, per germline (reference sequence). CDR3 protein: CASSPWREALDTQYF. CDR3 DNA sequence: TGTGCCAGCAGCCCGTGGCGGGAGGCCCTGGATACGCAGTATTTT.

The V and J genes are TRBV5-6 and TRBJ1-1; a possible D gene is TRBD1 (5 bases). Germline V gene sequence: CDR1 SGHDT, CDR2 YYEEEE. CDR3 length equals 15 residues. Trimming cost V 4 bases and J 1 base, with 14 bases left between them. CDR3 loop: CASSPQGRWNTEAFF. CDR3 coding DNA: TGTGCCAGCAGCCCCCAGGGACGTTGGAACACTGAAGCTTTCTTT. The full variable domain, completed using reference TRBV5-6 and TRBJ1-1, is DAGVTQSPTHLIKTRGQQVTLRCSPKSGHDTVSWYQQALGQGPQFIFQYYEEEERQRGNFPDRFSGHQFPNYSSELNVNALLLGDSALYLCASSPQGRWNTEAFFGQGTRLTVV.

This clonotype occurred many times. J is TRBJ2-4 and V is TRBV6-1, with TRBD1 matching over 7 bases. The CDR3 has 16 residues. The J segment lost 0 bases and the V segment lost 7 bases, leaving 9 bases of the junction unmatched. Germline values: CDR1 MNHNS, CDR2 SASEGT. In nucleotides, the CDR3 is TGTGCCAGCACGAGGACAGGATCTCTAGCCAAAAACATTCAGTACTTC. Residues: CASTRTGSLAKNIQYF.

This clonotype has a count of ten or more. The chain couples TRBV3-1 to TRBJ2-1; no definite D call. The CDR3 is 12 residues long. Trimming cost V 1 base and J 9 bases, with 7 bases left between them. Germline-derived CDR1 and CDR2 are LGHDT and YNNKEL (reference sequence). CDR3 in DNA: TGTGCCAGCAGCCAAGGGTTCAGTGAGCAGTTCTTC. This sequence encodes CASSQGFSEQFF.

The table lists this clonotype with a few counts. V gene TRBV6-5 combines with J gene TRBJ2-1; unclear D gene. CDR1 and CDR2 from the germline V gene are MNHEY and SVGAGI. The germline V and J ends were trimmed by 5 bases and 0 bases, with 8 bases remaining between them. This CDR3 comprises 14 residues. CDR3: CASSNSLSYNEQFF. DNA of the CDR3: TGTGCCAGCAGTAACAGCCTCTCCTACAATGAGCAGTTCTTC.

The V and J genes are TRBV4-2 and TRBJ2-4, with 9 bases identical to TRBD2. V was clipped by 0 bases and J by 0 bases; unmatched bases: 12. Germline values: CDR1 LGHNA, CDR2 YNFKEQ. The length of the CDR3 is 20 residues. In DNA, the CDR3 is TGTGCCAGCAGCCAAGATCCCGGGACTAGCCTAGAGCTAGCCAAAAACATTCAGTACTTC. It codes for CASSQDPGTSLELAKNIQYF.

This clonotype was observed at least ten times. This chain links TRBV30 with TRBJ1-1; D is uncertain. V shed 3 bases and J shed 1 base, with 18 bases lying between them. Germline CDR1 and CDR2: GTSNPN and SVGIG (reference sequence). This CDR3 spans 16 amino acids. The CDR3 nucleotides are TGTGCCTGGAGCAGCCCCCGTACTCTGGAGAACACTGAAGCTTTCTTT. Translating it yields CAWSSPRTLENTEAFF.

The CDR3 here is CASSYGWSSGAREQFF. The CDR3 coding sequence is TGTGCCAGCAGTTATGGATGGTCTAGCGGAGCAAGAGAGCAGTTCTTC. This chain links TRBV6-5 with TRBJ2-1; 7 bases are shared with TRBD2. With V trimmed by 3 bases and J by 10 bases, 15 bases remained unmatched. The CDR3 consists of 16 residues. Germline V gene sequence: CDR1 MNHEY, CDR2 SVGAGI.